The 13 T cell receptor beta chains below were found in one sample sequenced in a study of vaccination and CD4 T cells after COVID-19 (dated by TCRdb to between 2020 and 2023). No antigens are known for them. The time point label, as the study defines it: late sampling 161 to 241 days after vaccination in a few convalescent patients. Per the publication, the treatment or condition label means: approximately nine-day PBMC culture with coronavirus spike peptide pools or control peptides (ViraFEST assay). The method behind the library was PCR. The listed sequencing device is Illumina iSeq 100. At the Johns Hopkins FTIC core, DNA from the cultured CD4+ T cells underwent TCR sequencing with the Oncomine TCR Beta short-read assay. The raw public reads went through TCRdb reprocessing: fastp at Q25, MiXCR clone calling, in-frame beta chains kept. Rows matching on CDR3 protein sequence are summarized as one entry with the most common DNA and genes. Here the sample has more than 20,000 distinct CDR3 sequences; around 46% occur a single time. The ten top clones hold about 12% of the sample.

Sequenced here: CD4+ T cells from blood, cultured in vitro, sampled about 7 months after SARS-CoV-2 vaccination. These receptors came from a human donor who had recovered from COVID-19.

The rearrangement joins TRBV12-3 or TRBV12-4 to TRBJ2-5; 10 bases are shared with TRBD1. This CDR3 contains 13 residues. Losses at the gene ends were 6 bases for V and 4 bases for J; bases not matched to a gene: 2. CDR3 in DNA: TGTGCCAGCAGCAGGACAGGGGGAGAGACCCAGTACTTC. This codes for CASSRTGGETQYF.

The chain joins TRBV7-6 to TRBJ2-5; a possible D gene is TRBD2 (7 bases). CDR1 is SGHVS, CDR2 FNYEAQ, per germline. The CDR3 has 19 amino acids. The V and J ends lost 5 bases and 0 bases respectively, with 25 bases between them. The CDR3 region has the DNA TGTGCCAGCAGCCCGTGGGGGAGGGGGGGAGGATCGTACCAAGAGACCCAGTACTTC. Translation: CASSPWGRGGGSYQETQYF.

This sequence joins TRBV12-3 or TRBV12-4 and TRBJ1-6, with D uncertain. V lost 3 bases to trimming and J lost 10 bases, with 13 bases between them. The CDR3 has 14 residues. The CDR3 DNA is TGTGCCAGCAGTTTGGGTTGGGCGTTCTCACCCCTCCACTTT. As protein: CASSLGWAFSPLHF.

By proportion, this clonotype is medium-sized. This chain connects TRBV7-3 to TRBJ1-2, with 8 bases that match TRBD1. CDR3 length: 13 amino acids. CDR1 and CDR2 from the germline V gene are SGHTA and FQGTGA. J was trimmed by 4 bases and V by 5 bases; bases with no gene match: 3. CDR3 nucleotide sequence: TGTGCCAGCAGCCCCACAGGGGGCTATGGCTACACCTTC. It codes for CASSPTGGYGYTF. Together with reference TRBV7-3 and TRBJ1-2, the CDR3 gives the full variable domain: GAGVSQTPSNKVTEKGKYVELRCDPISGHTALYWYRQSLGQGPEFLIYFQGTGAADDSGLPNDRFFAVRPEGSVSTLKIQRTERGDSAVYLCASSPTGGYGYTFGSGTRLTVV.

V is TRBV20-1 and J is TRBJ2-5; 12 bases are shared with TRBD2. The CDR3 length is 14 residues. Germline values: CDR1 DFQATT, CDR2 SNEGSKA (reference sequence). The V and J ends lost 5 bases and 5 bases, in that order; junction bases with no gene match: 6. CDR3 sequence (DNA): TGCAGTGCTGGACCTAGCGGGGGGGCGGAGACCCAGTACTTC. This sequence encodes CSAGPSGGAETQYF.

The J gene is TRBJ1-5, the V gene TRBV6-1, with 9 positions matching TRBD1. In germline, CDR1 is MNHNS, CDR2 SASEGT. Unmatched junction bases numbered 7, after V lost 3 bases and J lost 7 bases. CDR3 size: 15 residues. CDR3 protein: CASSDRDRVGQPQHF. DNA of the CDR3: TGTGCCAGCAGTGACCGGGACAGGGTCGGGCAGCCCCAGCATTTT.

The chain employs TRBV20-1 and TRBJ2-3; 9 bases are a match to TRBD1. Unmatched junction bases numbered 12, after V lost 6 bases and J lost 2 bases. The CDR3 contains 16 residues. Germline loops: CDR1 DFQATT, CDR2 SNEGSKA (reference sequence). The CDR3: CSAQPRTGVPTDTQYF. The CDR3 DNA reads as TGCAGTGCCCAGCCAAGGACAGGGGTCCCCACAGATACGCAGTATTTT.

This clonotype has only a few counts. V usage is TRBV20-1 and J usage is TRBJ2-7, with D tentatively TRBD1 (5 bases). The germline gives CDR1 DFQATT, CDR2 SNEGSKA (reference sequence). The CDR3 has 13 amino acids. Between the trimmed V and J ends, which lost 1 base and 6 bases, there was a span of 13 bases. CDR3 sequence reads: CSARGDSFGEQYF. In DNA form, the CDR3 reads TGCAGTGCTAGAGGCGACAGCTTCGGCGAGCAGTACTTC.

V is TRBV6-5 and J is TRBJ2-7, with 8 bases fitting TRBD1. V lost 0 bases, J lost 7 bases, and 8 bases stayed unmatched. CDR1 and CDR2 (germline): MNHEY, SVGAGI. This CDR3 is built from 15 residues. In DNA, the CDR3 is TGTGCCAGCAGTTACTCGTCTCAGGGGGCGGGTGAGCAGTACTTC. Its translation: CASSYSSQGAGEQYF.

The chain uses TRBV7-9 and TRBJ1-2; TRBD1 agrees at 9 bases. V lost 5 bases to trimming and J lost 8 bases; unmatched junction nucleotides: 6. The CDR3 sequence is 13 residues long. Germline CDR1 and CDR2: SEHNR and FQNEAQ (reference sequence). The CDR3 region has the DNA TGTGCCAGCAGCCTCTGGACAGGGGTGGGCTACACCTTC. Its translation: CASSLWTGVGYTF. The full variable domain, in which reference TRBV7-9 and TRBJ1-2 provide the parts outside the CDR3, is DTGVSQNPRHKITKRGQNVTFRCDPISEHNRLYWYRQTLGQGPEFLTYFQNEAQLEKSRLLSDRFSAERPKGSFSTLEIQRTEQGDSAMYLCASSLWTGVGYTFGSGTRLTVV.

The CDR3 protein is CSARDVGAGGIDGELFF. The DNA of the CDR3 is TGCAGTGCTAGAGATGTAGGAGCAGGGGGCATAGACGGGGAGCTGTTTTTT. This rearrangement joins TRBV20-1 to TRBJ2-2; TRBD1 agrees at 8 bases. From germline, CDR1 is DFQATT and CDR2 SNEGSKA (reference sequence). V gave up 0 bases and J gave up 7 bases; unmatched junction bases: 13. This CDR3 spans 17 amino acids.

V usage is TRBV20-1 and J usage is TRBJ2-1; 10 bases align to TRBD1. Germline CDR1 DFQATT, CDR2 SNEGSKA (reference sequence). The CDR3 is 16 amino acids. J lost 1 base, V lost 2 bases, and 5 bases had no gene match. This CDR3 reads CSARTRQGASYNEQFF. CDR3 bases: TGCAGTGCTAGAACCAGACAGGGGGCATCCTACAATGAGCAGTTCTTC.

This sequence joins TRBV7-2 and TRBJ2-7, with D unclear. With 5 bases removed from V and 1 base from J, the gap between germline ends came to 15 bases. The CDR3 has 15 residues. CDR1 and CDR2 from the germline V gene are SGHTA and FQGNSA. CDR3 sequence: CASSTSSVNSYEQYF. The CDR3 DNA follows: TGTGCCAGCAGCACCTCATCCGTAAATTCCTACGAGCAGTACTTC.